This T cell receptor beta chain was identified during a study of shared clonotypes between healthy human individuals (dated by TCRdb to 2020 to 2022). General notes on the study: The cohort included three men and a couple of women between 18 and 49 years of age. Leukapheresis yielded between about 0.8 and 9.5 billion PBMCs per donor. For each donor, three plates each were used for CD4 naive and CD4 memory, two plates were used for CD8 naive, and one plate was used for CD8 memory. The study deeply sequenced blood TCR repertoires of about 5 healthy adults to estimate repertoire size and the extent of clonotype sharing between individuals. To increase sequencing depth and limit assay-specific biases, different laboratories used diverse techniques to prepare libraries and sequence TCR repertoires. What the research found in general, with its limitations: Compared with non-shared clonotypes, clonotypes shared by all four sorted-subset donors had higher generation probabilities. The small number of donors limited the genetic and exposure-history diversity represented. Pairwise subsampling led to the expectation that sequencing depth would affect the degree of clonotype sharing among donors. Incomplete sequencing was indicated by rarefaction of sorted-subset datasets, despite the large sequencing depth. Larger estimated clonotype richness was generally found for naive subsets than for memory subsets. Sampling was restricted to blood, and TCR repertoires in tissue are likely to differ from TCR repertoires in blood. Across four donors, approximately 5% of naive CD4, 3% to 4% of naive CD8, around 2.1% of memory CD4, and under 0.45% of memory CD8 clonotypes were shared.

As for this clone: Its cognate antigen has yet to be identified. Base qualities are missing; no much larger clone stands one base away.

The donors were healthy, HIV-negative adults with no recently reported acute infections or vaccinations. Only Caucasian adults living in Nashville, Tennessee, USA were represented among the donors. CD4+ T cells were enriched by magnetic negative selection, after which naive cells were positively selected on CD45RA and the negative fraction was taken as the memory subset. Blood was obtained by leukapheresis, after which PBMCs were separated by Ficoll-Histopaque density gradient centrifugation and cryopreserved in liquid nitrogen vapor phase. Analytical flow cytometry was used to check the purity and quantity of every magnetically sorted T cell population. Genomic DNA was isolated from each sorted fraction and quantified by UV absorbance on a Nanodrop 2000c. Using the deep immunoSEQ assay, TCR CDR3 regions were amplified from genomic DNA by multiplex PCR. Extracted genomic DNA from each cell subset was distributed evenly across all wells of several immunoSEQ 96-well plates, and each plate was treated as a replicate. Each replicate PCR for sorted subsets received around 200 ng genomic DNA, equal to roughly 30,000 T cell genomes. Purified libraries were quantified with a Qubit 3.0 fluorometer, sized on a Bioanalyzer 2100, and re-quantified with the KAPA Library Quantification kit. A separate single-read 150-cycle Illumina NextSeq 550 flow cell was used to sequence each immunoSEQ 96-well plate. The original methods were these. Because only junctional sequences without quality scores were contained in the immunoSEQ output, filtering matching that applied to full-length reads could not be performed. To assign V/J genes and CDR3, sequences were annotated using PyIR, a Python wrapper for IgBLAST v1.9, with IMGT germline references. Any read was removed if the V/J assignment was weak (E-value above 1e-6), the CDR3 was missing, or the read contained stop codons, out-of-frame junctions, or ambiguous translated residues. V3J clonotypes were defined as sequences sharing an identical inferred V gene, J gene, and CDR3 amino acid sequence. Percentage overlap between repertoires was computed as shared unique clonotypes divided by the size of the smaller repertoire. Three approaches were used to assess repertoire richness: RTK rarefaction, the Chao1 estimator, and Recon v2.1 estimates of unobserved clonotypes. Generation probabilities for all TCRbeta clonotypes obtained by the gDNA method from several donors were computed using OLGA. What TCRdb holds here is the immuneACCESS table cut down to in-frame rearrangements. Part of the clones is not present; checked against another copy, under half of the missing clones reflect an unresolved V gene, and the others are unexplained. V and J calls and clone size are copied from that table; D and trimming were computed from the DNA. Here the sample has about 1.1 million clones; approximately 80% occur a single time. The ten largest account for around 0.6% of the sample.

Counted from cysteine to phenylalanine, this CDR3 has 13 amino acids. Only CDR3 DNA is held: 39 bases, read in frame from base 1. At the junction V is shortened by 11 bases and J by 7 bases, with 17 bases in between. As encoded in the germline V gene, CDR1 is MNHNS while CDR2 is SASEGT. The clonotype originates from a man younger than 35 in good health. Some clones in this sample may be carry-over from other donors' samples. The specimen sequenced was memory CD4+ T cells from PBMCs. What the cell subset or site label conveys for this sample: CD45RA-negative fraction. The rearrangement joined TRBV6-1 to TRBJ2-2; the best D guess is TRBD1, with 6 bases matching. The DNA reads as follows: TGTGCCGGACGGGACACAGCCGTCGGGGAGCTGTTTTTT. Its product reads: CAGRDTAVGELFF.